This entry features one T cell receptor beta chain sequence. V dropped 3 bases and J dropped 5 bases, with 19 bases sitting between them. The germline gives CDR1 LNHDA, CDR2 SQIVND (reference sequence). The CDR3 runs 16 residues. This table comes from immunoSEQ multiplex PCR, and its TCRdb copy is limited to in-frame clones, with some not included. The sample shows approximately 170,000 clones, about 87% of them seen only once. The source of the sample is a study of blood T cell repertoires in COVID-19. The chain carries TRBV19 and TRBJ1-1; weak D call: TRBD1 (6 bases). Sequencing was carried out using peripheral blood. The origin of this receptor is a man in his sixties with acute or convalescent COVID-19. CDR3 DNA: TGTGCCAGTAGTATGAATCCGTGGGGGCAGGATACTGAAGCTTTCTTT. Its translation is CASSMNPWGQDTEAFF.